This passage covers 14 T cell receptor beta chains from one sample sequenced in a study of T cell responses to AZD1222 COVID-19 vaccine. Here immunoSEQ multiplex PCR was the method, and the copy in TCRdb shows in-frame clones only, minus some. The profile shows 120,000 or so clones, around nine tenths of them singletons. The sequencing here drew on peripheral blood, taken on day 0 of MenACWY control vaccination. These receptors were collected from an adult in good health.

V gene TRBV11-2 combines with J gene TRBJ2-1; D may match TRBD1 or TRBD2 (7 bases each). The CDR3 runs to 15 residues. Per germline, CDR1 SGHAT and CDR2 FQNNGV. Trimming shortened V by 4 bases and J by 7 bases, and 17 bases separated the two germline ends. The CDR3 DNA reads as TGTGCCAGCAGCTGGGGGGGAACAGGGGTGAATGAGCAGTTCTTC. Its protein is CASSWGGTGVNEQFF.

The chain is built from TRBV20-1 and TRBJ1-2, with TRBD1 matching 9 bases. This CDR3 is built from 15 residues. The V and J ends lost 3 bases and 6 bases, in that order; junction bases with no gene match: 11. CDR1 and CDR2 from the germline V gene are DFQATT and SNEGSKA (reference sequence). CDR3 amino acids: CSASILDRGWDGYTF. In DNA, the CDR3 is TGCAGTGCTAGTATTTTGGACAGGGGATGGGATGGCTACACCTTC.

The CDR3 loop is CATSDGHHYEQYF. In DNA form, the CDR3 reads TGTGCCACCAGTGATGGGCACCACTACGAGCAGTACTTC. The chain carries TRBV24-1 and TRBJ2-7; no clear D gene. The CDR3 loop spans 13 amino acids. CDR1 is KGHDR, CDR2 SFDVKD, per germline. The V and J ends lost 3 bases and 3 bases respectively, with 8 bases between them.

V usage is TRBV27 and J usage is TRBJ2-3, with TRBD2 identical over 8 bases. CDR3 length: 17 residues. Germline V lookup: CDR1 MNHEY, CDR2 SMNVEV (reference sequence). J gave up 2 bases and V 5 bases, and 12 bases lay outside the gene matches. In DNA form, the CDR3 reads TGTGCCAGCAGTGTGGGGGGTAGCGGGATGATCACAGATACGCAGTATTTT. This sequence encodes CASSVGGSGMITDTQYF.

The genes are TRBV5-1 and TRBJ2-3, with D perhaps matching TRBD1 or TRBD2 (5 bases each). CDR3 size: 14 residues. Germline loops: CDR1 SGHRS, CDR2 YFSETQ. Trimming stripped 4 bases from V and 2 bases from J, with 11 bases between. The CDR3 coding sequence is TGCGCCAGCAGCCTAGGGACGAACACAGATACGCAGTATTTT. Protein: CASSLGTNTDTQYF.

This sequence joins TRBV10-3 and TRBJ1-3, with TRBD1 matching over 11 bases. This CDR3 contains 16 residues. Germline CDR1 reads ENHRY; CDR2 reads SYGVKD. V dropped 4 bases and J dropped 0; count of bases not matched to a gene: 2. CDR3 protein: CAISAGTGGSGNTIYF. The CDR3 nucleotides read TGTGCCATCAGTGCAGGGACAGGGGGCTCTGGAAACACCATATATTTT.

The CDR3 loop reads CASSRSTPNNEKLFF. Written as DNA, the CDR3 is TGTGCCAGTAGTAGATCGACACCTAATAATGAAAAACTGTTTTTT. V gene TRBV19 combines with J gene TRBJ1-4; no clear D. The CDR3 consists of 15 residues. The V and J ends lost 4 bases and 4 bases respectively, with 13 bases between them. The germline V gene has CDR1 LNHDA and CDR2 SQIVND (reference sequence).

The chain uses TRBV6-6 and TRBJ2-5; possibly TRBD1 for D (5 bases). Germline CDR1 is MNHNY and CDR2 is SVGAGI (reference sequence). The CDR3 consists of 13 residues. V lost 5 bases, J lost 1 base, and 8 bases lay in between. The CDR3 is CASSGQIQETQYF. CDR3 nucleotide sequence: TGTGCCAGCAGTGGACAAATCCAAGAGACCCAGTACTTC.

V usage is TRBV5-4 and J usage is TRBJ1-2; the match to TRBD1 covers 10 bases. From germline, CDR1 is SGHNT and CDR2 YYREEE (reference sequence). The ends lost 5 bases at V and 4 bases at J; junction bases unmatched: 5. This CDR3 contains 14 residues. As DNA, the CDR3 is TGTGCCAGCAGACTGACAGGGGGCTCCTATGGCTACACCTTC. This encodes CASRLTGGSYGYTF.

This clone occurred once. The chain couples TRBV12-3 or TRBV12-4 to TRBJ2-7; D may be TRBD1 (6 bases). Trimming stripped 6 bases from V and 3 bases from J, with 12 bases between. The CDR3 runs 13 residues. The CDR3 spells CASRLTGNYEQYF. In nucleotides, the CDR3 is TGTGCCAGCAGGCTAACAGGGAACTACGAGCAGTACTTC.

The genes are TRBV23-1 and TRBJ2-4; a weak D match, TRBD1 (5 bases). TRBV23-1 falls under the ORF class, with uncertain function. The V end was cut by 2 bases, the J end by 12 bases, with 11 bases between. The CDR3 has 12 amino acids. The CDR3 spells CASSQQTDPQYF. The CDR3 nucleotides read TGCGCCAGCAGTCAACAGACAGACCCTCAGTACTTC.

The rearrangement joins TRBV5-4 to TRBJ1-3, with TRBD1 matching over 7 bases. The CDR3 contains 16 residues. Trimming took 0 bases from V and 0 from J; bases not matched to a gene: 3. Germline V gives CDR1 SGHNT, CDR2 YYREEE (reference sequence). The CDR3: CASSLGGTVSGNTIYF. DNA for the CDR3: TGTGCCAGCAGCTTGGGGGGGACAGTCTCTGGAAACACCATATATTTT. The complete variable domain, with remaining parts taken from reference TRBV5-4 and TRBJ1-3, reads ETGVTQSPTHLIKTRGQQVTLRCSSQSGHNTVSWYQQALGQGPQFIFQYYREEENGRGNFPPRFSGLQFPNYSSELNVNALELDDSALYLCASSLGGTVSGNTIYFGEGSWLTVV.

This clone came up once. The chain combines TRBV7-9 with TRBJ2-7; 13 bases agree with TRBD2. Trimming removed 1 base from V and 3 bases from J; junction bases left unmatched: 3. Germline values: CDR1 SEHNR, CDR2 FQNEAQ (reference sequence). The CDR3 is made up of 16 amino acids. The chain's CDR3 is CASSLGTSGGYYEQYF. The DNA for the CDR3 is TGTGCCAGCAGCTTAGGGACTAGCGGGGGTTACTACGAGCAGTACTTC.

This chain links TRBV15 with TRBJ1-5; D is undetermined. Trimming removed 0 bases from V and 6 bases from J, with 6 bases in between. CDR1 is LNHNV, CDR2 YYDKDF, per germline (reference sequence). The CDR3 contains 13 residues. The CDR3 DNA sequence: TGTGCCACCAGCAGAGATGGGGTTCAGCCCCAGCATTTT. Translated, it gives CATSRDGVQPQHF.